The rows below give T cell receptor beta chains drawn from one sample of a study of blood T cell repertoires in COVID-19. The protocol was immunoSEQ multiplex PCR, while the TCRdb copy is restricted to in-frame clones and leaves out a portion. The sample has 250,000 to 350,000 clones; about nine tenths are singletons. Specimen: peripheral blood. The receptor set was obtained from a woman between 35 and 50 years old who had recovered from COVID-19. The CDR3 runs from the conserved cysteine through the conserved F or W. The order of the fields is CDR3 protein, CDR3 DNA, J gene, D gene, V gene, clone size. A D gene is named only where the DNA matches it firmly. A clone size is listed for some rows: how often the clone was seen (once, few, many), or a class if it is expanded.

CDR3: CASSLHTGNSGNTIYF; DNA: TGTGCCAGCAGCTTGCACACAGGGAACTCTGGAAACACCATATATTTT; J: TRBJ1-3; D: NA; V: TRBV5-4; size: few
CDR3: CASSQRLDTQYF; DNA: TGTGCCAGCAGCCAGCGGTTAGATACGCAGTATTTT; J: TRBJ2-3; D: NA; V: TRBV7-8; size: NA
CDR3: CASRQTGARTEAFF; DNA: TGTGCCAGCAGGCAAACAGGGGCTCGCACTGAAGCTTTCTTT; J: TRBJ1-1; D: TRBD1; V: TRBV3-1/TRBV3-2; size: NA
CDR3: CASSSTTGVGETQYF; DNA: TGTGCCAGCAGTTCAACTACAGGGGTTGGGGAGACCCAGTACTTC; J: TRBJ2-5; D: TRBD1; V: TRBV27; size: NA
CDR3: CSVPDDSGNTIYF; DNA: TGCAGCGTTCCAGATGATTCTGGAAACACCATATATTTT; J: TRBJ1-3; D: NA; V: TRBV29-1; size: NA
CDR3: CASTSNRAYEQYF; DNA: TGTGCCAGCACCTCAAACCGGGCCTACGAGCAGTACTTC; J: TRBJ2-7; D: NA; V: TRBV28; size: once
CDR3: CASSTGTSPTYEQYF; DNA: TGTGCCAGCAGCACCGGGACTAGCCCAACCTACGAGCAGTACTTC; J: TRBJ2-7; D: TRBD2; V: TRBV7-2; size: NA
CDR3: CARRDTSTDTQYF; DNA: TGTGCCCGCCGGGACACTAGCACAGATACGCAGTATTTT; J: TRBJ2-3; D: NA; V: TRBV2; size: NA
CDR3: CASSQDLRVAGSSYEQYF; DNA: TGCGCCAGCAGCCAAGATCTGAGGGTCGCTGGGAGCTCCTACGAGCAGTACTTC; J: TRBJ2-7; D: NA; V: TRBV4-1; size: few
CDR3: CATSRDRSGANVLTF; DNA: TGTGCCACCAGCAGAGATCGCTCTGGGGCCAACGTCCTGACTTTC; J: TRBJ2-6; D: NA; V: TRBV15; size: NA
CDR3: CASSPGQGVYNEKLFF; DNA: TGTGCCAGCAGCCCGGGACAGGGGGTCTATAATGAAAAACTGTTTTTT; J: TRBJ1-4; D: TRBD1; V: TRBV3-1/TRBV3-2; size: NA
CDR3: CASRPTRTGLGEKLFF; DNA: TGTGCCAGTAGACCCACAAGGACAGGGCTGGGGGAAAAACTGTTTTTT; J: TRBJ1-4; D: TRBD1; V: TRBV19; size: NA
CDR3: CASSFGGYTDTQYF; DNA: TGTGCCAGCAGTTTCGGCGGATATACAGATACGCAGTATTTT; J: TRBJ2-3; D: NA; V: TRBV27; size: NA
CDR3: CASSLQREDTQYF; DNA: TGTGCCAGCAGTCTCCAGAGGGAAGATACGCAGTATTTT; J: TRBJ2-3; D: NA; V: TRBV6-6; size: NA
CDR3: CAWSGNFNEKLFF; DNA: TGTGCCTGGAGTGGCAACTTTAATGAAAAACTGTTTTTT; J: TRBJ1-4; D: NA; V: TRBV30; size: NA
CDR3: CASSFSWDSTYEQYF; DNA: TGTGCCAGCAGCTTTTCGTGGGACTCGACCTACGAGCAGTACTTC; J: TRBJ2-7; D: NA; V: TRBV7-9; size: NA
CDR3: CASSTQGANHYGYTF; DNA: TGTGCCAGCAGCACACAGGGGGCGAATCACTATGGCTACACCTTC; J: TRBJ1-2; D: TRBD1; V: TRBV28; size: NA
CDR3: CASSPRASGDSSGANVLTF; DNA: TGTGCCAGCTCACCACGGGCTAGCGGGGACAGCTCTGGGGCCAACGTCCTGACTTTC; J: TRBJ2-6; D: TRBD2; V: TRBV18; size: few
CDR3: CASSLEGLLSSYEQYF; DNA: TGTGCCAGCAGCTTAGAGGGGCTCCTGAGCTCCTACGAGCAGTACTTC; J: TRBJ2-7; D: NA; V: TRBV7-8; size: NA
CDR3: CASSPPGGLSWFF; DNA: TGTGCCAGCTCACCACCGGGGGGTCTAAGTTGGTTCTTC; J: TRBJ2-1; D: NA; V: TRBV18; size: once
CDR3: CASSDARLQETQYF; DNA: TGTGCCAGCAGTGACGCCAGGCTCCAAGAGACCCAGTACTTC; J: TRBJ2-5; D: NA; V: TRBV2; size: NA
CDR3: CASSLGGQDTEAFF; DNA: TGCGCCAGCAGCTTGGGAGGACAGGACACTGAAGCTTTCTTT; J: TRBJ1-1; D: TRBD1; V: TRBV5-1; size: NA
CDR3: CASSQEGLAGLGQFF; DNA: TGTGCCAGCAGCCAAGAGGGACTAGCGGGACTGGGGCAGTTCTTC; J: TRBJ2-1; D: TRBD2; V: TRBV14; size: once
CDR3: CAISGRSFQTGGSDTQYF; DNA: TGTGCCATCAGTGGACGTAGCTTTCAGACAGGGGGCTCAGATACGCAGTATTTT; J: TRBJ2-3; D: TRBD1; V: TRBV10-3; size: NA
CDR3: CASSRAQGAWETQYF; DNA: TGTGCCAGCAGCCGAGCACAGGGGGCATGGGAGACCCAGTACTTC; J: TRBJ2-5; D: TRBD1; V: TRBV28; size: NA